This passage covers 2 T cell receptor beta chains from one sample sequenced in a study of cytomegalovirus exposure and HLA in healthy donors. The PCR ran on 60 Vbeta and 13 Jbeta primers. Repertoires were generated with immunoSEQ multiplex PCR, while TCRdb's copy carries only in-frame clones and drops some. The table for this sample gives 170,000 or so clones. The material sequenced was PBMCs. These receptors were collected from a young man in good health and CMV-seronegative.

This chain joins TRBV5-1 and TRBJ1-2, with D possibly matching TRBD1 (5 bases). V lost 4 bases, J lost 2 bases, and 18 bases lay in between. This CDR3 is 16 amino acids long. Germline V CDR1 and CDR2: SGHRS, YFSETQ. As DNA, the CDR3 is TGCGCCAGCAGCCCGGGGGATTGGGGAAGGAACTATGGCTACACCTTC. Residues: CASSPGDWGRNYGYTF. Full variable domain (remainder filled in from reference TRBV5-1 and TRBJ1-2): KAGVTQTPRYLIKTRGQQVTLSCSPISGHRSVSWYQQTPGQGLQFLFEYFSETQRNKGNFPGRFSGRQFSNSRSEMNVSTLELGDSALYLCASSPGDWGRNYGYTFGSGTRLTVV.

The chain links TRBV5-1 to TRBJ1-5, with a weak D call TRBD1 (6 bases). The CDR3 totals 14 residues. From germline, CDR1 is SGHRS and CDR2 YFSETQ. Deletions cut 4 bases from V and 5 bases from J, with 13 bases between. This CDR3 is CASSTDWGHQPQHF. CDR3 nucleotide sequence: TGCGCCAGCAGCACGGACTGGGGGCATCAGCCCCAGCATTTT.